A selection of T cell receptor beta chains follows, all from one sample in a study of blood T cell repertoires in COVID-19. The data were produced by immunoSEQ multiplex PCR, yet TCRdb's version contains in-frame clones alone and is incomplete. In the table there are over 200,000 clones, 70% to 80% of which are singletons. Sequenced material: peripheral blood. These receptors came from a woman aged 80 or over with acute or convalescent COVID-19. CDR3s include the opening cysteine and the closing phenylalanine or tryptophan. The D gene is left open where the match is weak. Rows may omit the clone size; those that give it use once, few, many or a size class.

j_call | d_call | v_call | clone_size | cdr3_nt | cdr3_aa
TRBJ2-5 | TRBD2 | TRBV19 | . | TGTGCCAGTAGTGAAAGACTAGCGGGACAGACCCAGTACTTC | CASSERLAGQTQYF
TRBJ1-2 | . | TRBV30 | . | TGTGCCTTTCAGCGACTGGGGGGGCGGGATGGCTACACCTTC | CAFQRLGGRDGYTF
TRBJ2-1 | . | TRBV10-3 | . | TGTGCCACCTCCCTAAGAGCCCTACTATACAATGAGCAGTTCTTC | CATSLRALLYNEQFF
TRBJ1-1 | . | TRBV29-1 | . | TGCAGCGTCCAGCGGAGGCTAAACACTGAAGCTTTCTTT | CSVQRRLNTEAFF
TRBJ1-6 | . | TRBV12-5 | few | TGTGCTAGTGGTCAATCAACAGGGAGGGGATCACCCCTCCACTTT | CASGQSTGRGSPLHF
TRBJ1-4 | . | TRBV12-3/TRBV12-4 | . | TGTGCCAGCAGTTTTCGGGGGGAAAAACTGTTTTTT | CASSFRGEKLFF
TRBJ2-1 | . | TRBV4-2 | . | TGTGCCAGCAGCCGAAACCGCGCCGGGACCTACAATGAGCAGTTCTTC | CASSRNRAGTYNEQFF
TRBJ1-2 | . | TRBV19 | . | TGTGCCAGTAGTACTCAGGCTTACTATGGCTACACCTTC | CASSTQAYYGYTF
TRBJ1-2 | TRBD1 | TRBV5-4 | . | TGTGCCAGCAGCTTGAAAGGACAGGGCTATGGCTACACCTTC | CASSLKGQGYGYTF
TRBJ1-2 | TRBD1 | TRBV19 | . | TGTGCCAGTAGTCAAAATCAGGGGGGCGCAGGGACGGTGTACGGCTACACCTTC | CASSQNQGGAGTVYGYTF
TRBJ2-1 | TRBD2 | TRBV7-6 | . | TGTGCCAGCAGCTCTTTAGCGGGGGGGAACAATGAGCAGTTCTTC | CASSSLAGGNNEQFF
TRBJ2-5 | . | TRBV5-6 | once | TGTGCCAGCAGCGCCTCCGGGACAAGGGAGACCCAGTACTTC | CASSASGTRETQYF
TRBJ1-1 | TRBD1 | TRBV6-5 | . | TGTGCCAGCAGCAAAGGACAGGGTACTGAAGCTTTCTTT | CASSKGQGTEAFF
TRBJ2-5 | TRBD2 | TRBV5-1 | . | TGCGCCAGCAGCTTGGTGGAGCGGGGGAAGGAGACCCAGTACTTC | CASSLVERGKETQYF
TRBJ1-5 | TRBD1 | TRBV19 | few | TGTGCCAGTAGCTTCAACCCAGGGGGCGGCAATCAGCCCCAGCATTTT | CASSFNPGGGNQPQHF
TRBJ2-2 | . | TRBV3-1/TRBV3-2 | . | TGTGCCAGCAGCCAAGGAGTCGGGGAGCTGTTTTTT | CASSQGVGELFF
TRBJ2-2 | TRBD1 | TRBV5-4 | few | TGTGCCAGCAGCTTGGGGCAGGGGGCGGTCGGGGAGCTGTTTTTT | CASSLGQGAVGELFF
TRBJ1-5 | . | TRBV24-1 | . | TGTGCCACCAGTGATTTCGATTCAGGTCCCCAGCATTTT | CATSDFDSGPQHF
TRBJ1-2 | TRBD1 | TRBV7-2 | . | TGTGCCAGCAGCCTCAAAACAGGGGGCGGTGGCTATGGCTACACCTTC | CASSLKTGGGGYGYTF
TRBJ2-2 | . | TRBV25-1 | few | TGTGCCAGCAAGGAGGGGTTGTTACGGAACACCGGGGAGCTGTTTTTT | CASKEGLLRNTGELFF
TRBJ2-2 | . | TRBV10-3 | . | TGTGCCACCAACACAGGAGGGGATAGCACCGGGGAGCTGTTTTTT | CATNTGGDSTGELFF
TRBJ2-7 | TRBD1 | TRBV5-4 | few | TGTGCCAGCAGCTATGGAAGTGGGACAGGGTCCTACGAGCAGTACTTC | CASSYGSGTGSYEQYF
TRBJ2-2 | TRBD2 | TRBV18 | . | TGTGCCAGCTCACCAGTACTACTAGCGGGGGTTTCCACCGGGGAGCTGTTTTTT | CASSPVLLAGVSTGELFF
TRBJ2-5 | . | TRBV3-1/TRBV3-2 | . | TGTGCCAGCAGCCCATTAGAGGCGGGGGAGACCCAGTACTTC | CASSPLEAGETQYF
TRBJ2-3 | . | TRBV7-9 | . | TGTGCCAGCAGCTTACAGGGCGGACTTAAGGGAGGTACGCAGTATTTT | CASSLQGGLKGGTQYF
TRBJ2-5 | TRBD1 | TRBV9 | . | TGTGCCAGCAGCGTCGGGACAGGGAACCCTTCTCAGTACTTC | CASSVGTGNPSQYF
TRBJ2-7 | TRBD2 | TRBV28 | . | TGTGCCAGCGAAGGGGAGGGATACGAGCAGTACTTC | CASEGEGYEQYF
TRBJ2-3 | . | TRBV6-1 | . | TGTGCCAGCAGTGAAGGGTACGGGGTAACCGGCACAGATACGCAGTATTTT | CASSEGYGVTGTDTQYF
TRBJ1-4 | TRBD1 | TRBV29-1 | . | TGCAGCGTTGGGGGGACAGCTAATGAAAAACTGTTTTTT | CSVGGTANEKLFF
TRBJ2-1 | TRBD2 | TRBV15 | . | TGTGCCACCAGAAGGGGACTAGCGGGAGTTGGCGGTGAGCAGTTCTTC | CATRRGLAGVGGEQFF
TRBJ1-1 | . | TRBV4-3 | . | TGCGCCAGCAGCCCAGAGGGAGGCAGCGTGAGAGCTTTCTTT | CASSPEGGSVRAFF
TRBJ2-3 | . | TRBV30 | . | TGTGCCTGGAGTGTTGGAGCAAACCCCACAGATACGCAGTATTTT | CAWSVGANPTDTQYF
TRBJ2-2 | . | TRBV18 | . | TGTGCCAGCTCACTCCGAGAGCCGACACATACAAACACCGGGGAGCTGTTTTTT | CASSLREPTHTNTGELFF
TRBJ2-6 | . | TRBV5-1 | . | TGCGCCAGCAGTGAGGGAGCTGGGGCCAACGTCCTGACTTTC | CASSEGAGANVLTF
TRBJ1-5 | . | TRBV7-8 | . | TGTGCCAGCACCCTGAGGGCTAGCAATCAGCCCCAGCATTTT | CASTLRASNQPQHF
TRBJ2-7 | TRBD1 | TRBV4-1 | . | TGCGCCAGCAGCCAAGGGGGACAGGGTCCCCACGAGCAGTACTTC | CASSQGGQGPHEQYF
TRBJ1-5 | TRBD1 | TRBV19 | . | TGTGCCAGTAAATGGTCTCTCACGGACAGGGATGACTATAGCAATCAGCCCCAGCATTTT | CASKWSLTDRDDYSNQPQHF
TRBJ1-1 | . | TRBV28 | . | TGTGCCAGCAGTTTAGGTCCCAGGGTGAACACTGAAGCTTTCTTT | CASSLGPRVNTEAFF
TRBJ2-7 | . | TRBV7-6 | . | TGTGCCAGCAGCCGAGGACAGTTGAGATCCTACGAGCAGTACTTC | CASSRGQLRSYEQYF
TRBJ1-2 | . | TRBV7-2 | . | TGTGCCAGCACCGATCCGGCGGAAGTAGGCTACACCTTC | CASTDPAEVGYTF
TRBJ1-1 | . | TRBV2 | . | TGTGCCAGCAGTGAGTCAGGCCATGAAGCTTTCTTT | CASSESGHEAFF
TRBJ1-6 | . | TRBV28 | . | TGTGCCAGCAGTTTTGGCGCGGCTTATAATTCACCCCTCCACTTT | CASSFGAAYNSPLHF
TRBJ1-3 | TRBD1 | TRBV5-4 | few | TGTGCCAGCAGCTTTGACAGGGGGCTGAGCTCTGGAAACACCATATATTTT | CASSFDRGLSSGNTIYF
TRBJ1-1 | . | TRBV6-5 | . | TGTGCCAGCAGTTACGACGGGTTGAACACTGAAGCTTTCTTT | CASSYDGLNTEAFF
TRBJ1-6 | . | TRBV7-4 | many | TGTGCCAGCAGCCGCGCGGGATTTCATGCCTATAATTCACCCCTCCACTTT | CASSRAGFHAYNSPLHF
TRBJ2-7 | TRBD1 | TRBV5-1 | . | TGCGCCAGCAGCTTGGTCCGGACAGGGACCTACGAGCAGTACTTC | CASSLVRTGTYEQYF
TRBJ1-1 | TRBD1 | TRBV30 | . | TGTGCCTGGAGTGTAGACAGGGGGCCTCAATTT | CAWSVDRGPQF
TRBJ2-1 | TRBD1 | TRBV18 | . | TGTGCCAGCTCACCGGGGACAGGGAGGCAGAATGAGCAGTTCTTC | CASSPGTGRQNEQFF
TRBJ2-1 | TRBD2 | TRBV6-2/TRBV6-3 | . | TGTGCCAGCAGTTACACCGGACTAGCGGGGGACCTAAGCTCCTACAATGAGCAGTTCTTC | CASSYTGLAGDLSSYNEQFF
TRBJ2-5 | TRBD1 | TRBV28 | . | TGTGCCAGCAGTTTTGAGTCGGGGACAGGAGACCAAGAGACCCAGTACTTC | CASSFESGTGDQETQYF
TRBJ2-3 | TRBD2 | TRBV30 | . | TGTGCCTGGAGTTACCCTCCCCCCCCAGCGGGAGTCCCAGATACGCAGTATTTT | CAWSYPPPPAGVPDTQYF
TRBJ2-3 | TRBD2 | TRBV30 | . | TGTGCCTGGAGCCCTAGCGGGAGGATAGCAGATACGCAGTATTTT | CAWSPSGRIADTQYF
TRBJ1-6 | TRBD1 | TRBV5-1 | . | TGCGCCAGCAGCCTGGTCGGGACAGGGAGTAATTCACCCCTCCACTTT | CASSLVGTGSNSPLHF
TRBJ2-7 | TRBD1 | TRBV5-4 | . | TGTGCCAGCAGCTTAGCGGGACAGGGAACAGGCGAGCAGTACTTC | CASSLAGQGTGEQYF